This T cell receptor beta chain emerged from a study of cytomegalovirus exposure and HLA in healthy donors. CDR1 is SEHNR and CDR2 is FQNEAQ in the germline V gene (reference sequence). The length of the CDR3 is 15 residues. Study results and limitations: A few chains tied to CMV proved CMV antigen-specific in vitro. Cytomegalovirus status was reportedly diagnosed by the classifier with high specificity and sensitivity.

Concerning this clone itself: Its specificity is not known. At one end the junction does not follow the germline gene, possibly because of a read error.

The study ran its PCR with 60 Vbeta and 13 Jbeta primers. Clones were sequenced by immunoSEQ multiplex PCR, and TCRdb holds only the in-frame ones, with some missing. The table has about 100,000 clones, around 79% seen once. V and J are TRBV7-9 and TRBJ2-5; TRBD2 is a possible D gene (8 bases). The sequence was collected from a woman in her thirties or forties in good health and CMV-seronegative. Sequenced sample: PBMCs. The CDR3 coding sequence is TGTTCCAGCAGCTTAGCGGGACAGTCCCAAGAGACCCAGTACTTC. Its protein product is CSSSLAGQSQETQYF.